Shown below are 22 T cell receptor beta chains from a single sample sequenced in a study of T cells in Graves' hyperthyroidism and ophthalmopathy. TCR beta CDR3 regions were amplified from RNA. TCR CDR3 underwent first-round RT-PCR with the HTBI primer set. Using its own MiXCR run on the multiplex PCR reads, TCRdb lists one record per CDR3 protein. The sample lists hundreds of thousands of distinct CDR3 sequences, around 21% seen once, with 30% to 40% in the top ten. Material: blood. The receptor set was obtained from a man aged 25 to 40 with Graves' ophthalmopathy.

This sequence joins TRBV19 and TRBJ2-1; 10 nucleotides line up with TRBD2. Unmatched junction bases numbered 8, after V lost 4 bases and J lost 5 bases. In germline, CDR1 is LNHDA, CDR2 SQIVND (reference sequence). This CDR3 contains 16 residues. DNA for the CDR3: TGTGCCAGTAGTAATCCCGGGACTAGCGCTCACAATGAGCAGTTCTTC. This translates into CASSNPGTSAHNEQFF.

This clonotype was counted many times. This chain connects TRBV20-1 to TRBJ1-1; 7 nucleotides match TRBD1. Per the germline V gene, CDR1 is DFQATT and CDR2 is SNEGSKA (reference sequence). This CDR3 has 15 amino acids. The V segment lost 6 bases and the J segment 0 bases; nucleotides outside the gene matches: 10. The CDR3: CSATDRAGMNTEAFF. Written as DNA, the CDR3 is TGCAGTGCCACTGACAGGGCCGGAATGAACACTGAAGCTTTCTTT.

V and J are TRBV10-3 and TRBJ1-5; a weak D match, TRBD1 (6 bases). V was trimmed by 5 bases and J by 6 bases, leaving 11 bases between them. This CDR3 is 13 amino acids long. CDR1 is ENHRY and CDR2 is SYGVKD in the germline V gene. The CDR3 protein is CAISYREFQPQHF. For the CDR3, the DNA is TGTGCCATCAGTTACAGGGAGTTTCAGCCCCAGCATTTT.

This clonotype was observed a few times. V is TRBV13 and J is TRBJ2-1, with 7 bases matching TRBD2. Germline V gene lookup returns CDR1 PRHDT and CDR2 FYEKMQ (reference sequence). V was clipped by 5 bases and J by 6 bases; unmatched bases: 7. CDR3 length: 14 amino acids. In DNA, the CDR3 is TGTGCCAGCAGCCAGCGGGGCGGCTCCAATGAGCAGTTCTTC. Translation gives CASSQRGGSNEQFF.

The sample holds a few counts of this clonotype. This chain uses TRBV25-1 with TRBJ2-5; D remains ambiguous. Trimming took off 6 bases at V and 5 bases at J, with 16 bases between the two ends. The CDR3 loop spans 14 amino acids. Looked up from germline, CDR1 is MGHDK and CDR2 is SYGVNS. CDR3 loop: CASSPRTARETQYF. CDR3 DNA: TGTGCCAGCAGCCCGAGGACGGCGCGGGAGACCCAGTACTTC. Combining the CDR3 with reference TRBV25-1 and TRBJ2-5 gives the whole variable domain EADIYQTPRYLVIGTGKKITLECSQTMGHDKMYWYQQDPGMELHLIHYSYGVNSTEKGDLSSESTVSRIRTEHFPLTLESARPSHTSQYLCASSPRTARETQYFGPGTRLLVL.

The V gene is TRBV19, the J gene TRBJ2-7, with 12 bases lining up with TRBD2. V shed 5 bases, J shed 5 bases, and the junction held 10 bases outside the gene matches. Germline CDR1 reads LNHDA; CDR2 reads SQIVND (reference sequence). This CDR3 region has 16 residues. CDR3 DNA: TGTGCCAGTAGTTCTTCTCCGACTAGCGGGAGAAACGAGCAGTACTTC. As protein: CASSSSPTSGRNEQYF. Using reference TRBV19 and TRBJ2-7 for the parts outside the CDR3, the full variable domain is DGGITQSPKYLFRKEGQNVTLSCEQNLNHDAMYWYRQDPGQGLRLIYYSQIVNDFQKGDIAEGYSVSREKKESFPLTVTSAQKNPTAFYLCASSSSPTSGRNEQYFGPGTRLTVT.

This clonotype showed up many times. The chain employs TRBV28 and TRBJ1-2, with 7 bases lining up with TRBD1. Germline CDR1 reads MDHEN; CDR2 reads SYDVKM. The V and J ends lost 2 bases and 8 bases, in that order; junction bases with no gene match: 8. This CDR3 has 14 amino acids. CDR3 sequence reads: CASSLMDRTEGYTF. CDR3 nucleotides: TGTGCCAGCAGTTTAATGGACAGGACCGAAGGCTACACCTTC.

This clonotype was counted ten times or more. This rearrangement joins TRBV6-2 or TRBV6-3 to TRBJ2-1; D may be TRBD1 (8 bases). The CDR3 contains 15 residues. Between the trimmed V and J ends, which lost 6 bases and 8 bases, there was a span of 20 bases. From germline, CDR1 is MNHEY and CDR2 SVGEGT. The CDR3 is CASSGAGSGGDEQFF. The CDR3 DNA is TGTGCCAGCAGCGGAGCGGGATCAGGGGGCGATGAGCAGTTCTTC.

This clonotype was picked up many times. The rearrangement joins TRBV18 to TRBJ1-1; perhaps TRBD1 as D (6 bases). Trimming stripped 3 bases from V and 2 bases from J, with 13 bases between. Germline CDR1 KGHSH, CDR2 LQKENI. CDR3 length equals 15 residues. CDR3 loop: CASSPRGTDNTEAFF. The CDR3 DNA reads as TGTGCCAGCTCACCTAGGGGGACCGACAACACTGAAGCTTTCTTT.

Only a few counts were recorded for this clonotype. The gene calls are TRBV5-1 and TRBJ2-7; possibly TRBD1 or TRBD2 for D (6 bases each). Germline values: CDR1 SGHRS, CDR2 YFSETQ. V was pared by 0 bases and J by 2 bases, with 15 bases between. The CDR3 consists of 16 residues. The CDR3 spells CASSLAGGTPTYEQYF. Written as DNA, the CDR3 is TGCGCCAGCAGCTTGGCCGGAGGGACACCCACCTACGAGCAGTACTTC.

In its sample, this clonotype was seen many times. The chain couples TRBV3-1 to TRBJ1-1; 7 bases are shared with TRBD1. This CDR3 region has 15 residues. Looked up from germline, CDR1 is LGHDT and CDR2 is YNNKEL (reference sequence). Germline trimming cut 3 bases from V and 0 bases from J; bases unmatched to any gene: 4. Written as DNA, the CDR3 is TGTGCCAGCAGCCAGGGACAGTTCATGAACACTGAAGCTTTCTTT. It specifies CASSQGQFMNTEAFF.

V gene TRBV20-1 combines with J gene TRBJ2-7; 10 nucleotides line up with TRBD2. V dropped 3 bases and J dropped 4; count of bases not matched to a gene: 9. This CDR3 spans 15 amino acids. CDR1 and CDR2 from the germline V gene are DFQATT and SNEGSKA (reference sequence). CDR3 DNA sequence: TGCAGTGCTAGTATTCGGCTAGCGGGAGTGTACGAGCAGTACTTC. Amino acid sequence: CSASIRLAGVYEQYF.

Comment on this clonotype: The final CDR3 position lacks the conserved phenylalanine or tryptophan, pointing to a likely read error. The chain couples TRBV2 to TRBJ2-7, with no clear D. Trimming removed 7 bases at V and 4 bases at J, with 11 bases between. Germline V gene sequence: CDR1 SNHLY, CDR2 FYNNEI. This CDR3 comprises 12 residues. DNA of the CDR3: TGTGCCAGCACAGGCGACGGGTACGAGCAGTACCTC. As protein: CASTGDGYEQYL.

The J gene is TRBJ2-1, the V gene TRBV28; 12 bases are a match to TRBD2. The junction had 11 bases not matched to a gene; V was cut back by 3 bases and J by 2 bases. CDR1 is MDHEN, CDR2 SYDVKM, per germline. This CDR3 region has 19 residues. CDR3 in amino acids: CASSFAGLAGKGAYNEQFF. The CDR3 region has the DNA TGTGCCAGCAGTTTCGCGGGACTAGCGGGTAAGGGTGCCTACAATGAGCAGTTCTTC.

There are a few counts of this clonotype. CDR3 region: CASSLRAGRDRQYF. CDR3 nucleotides: TGTGCCAGCAGTTTACGGGCAGGGAGGGACCGGCAGTACTTC. V is TRBV27 and J is TRBJ2-7, with 7 nucleotides matching TRBD2. With 2 bases clipped from V and 9 bases from J, the junction kept 10 bases outside the gene matches. From germline, CDR1 is MNHEY and CDR2 SMNVEV (reference sequence). The CDR3 has 14 amino acids.

This clonotype has just a few counts. This chain uses TRBV19 with TRBJ1-5, with TRBD1 as a possible D gene (5 bases). V dropped 5 bases and J dropped 2 bases, with 13 bases sitting between them. This CDR3 has 15 amino acids. The germline CDR1 and CDR2 sequences are LNHDA and SQIVND (reference sequence). The CDR3 region is CASSAGTLGNQPQHF. The CDR3 DNA reads TGTGCCAGTAGTGCCGGGACTTTGGGCAATCAGCCCCAGCATTTT.

This clonotype has a handful of counts. The chain employs TRBV4-2 and TRBJ2-1; D unclear. CDR1 and CDR2 (germline): LGHNA, YNFKEQ. The germline V and J ends were trimmed by 0 bases and 0 bases, with 6 bases remaining between them. The CDR3 consists of 15 residues. CDR3 sequence: CASSQELFSYNEQFF. Here the CDR3 DNA reads TGTGCCAGCAGCCAAGAGTTATTCTCCTACAATGAGCAGTTCTTC.

The chain recombines TRBV5-1 with TRBJ1-5; possible D gene TRBD1, 6 bases. The V end was cut by 0 bases, the J end by 4 bases, with 11 bases between. The germline CDR1 and CDR2 sequences are SGHRS and YFSETQ. CDR3 length: 15 residues. CDR3 in amino acids: CASSLGDTGNQPQHF. The CDR3 DNA is TGCGCCAGCAGCTTGGGGGACACGGGGAATCAGCCCCAGCATTTT.

The chain combines TRBV10-3 with TRBJ2-2; no firm D call. There are 14 residues in the CDR3. Between the trimmed V and J ends, which lost 4 bases and 1 base, there was a span of 7 bases. CDR1 is ENHRY and CDR2 is SYGVKD in the germline V gene. DNA of the CDR3: TGTGCCATCAGTGTCGAATTGAACACCGGGGAGCTGTTTTTT. Its translation: CAISVELNTGELFF.

This clonotype was recorded many times. CDR3 sequence: CASFGTSNTEAFF. The CDR3 nucleotides read TGTGCCAGCTTCGGGACTTCGAACACTGAAGCTTTCTTT. The chain employs TRBV27 and TRBJ1-1; TRBD1 might be the D (5 bases). This CDR3 contains 13 residues. Germline assignment: CDR1 MNHEY and CDR2 SMNVEV (reference sequence). V was cut by 8 bases and J by 1 base, with 11 bases left in between.

V usage is TRBV4-2 and J usage is TRBJ1-6, with unresolved D. The CDR3 runs 15 residues. Germline V gene lookup returns CDR1 LGHNA and CDR2 YNFKEQ. Trimming pared 0 bases from V and 9 bases from J, leaving 12 bases between. The CDR3 reads CASSQDQASFSPLHF. CDR3 coding DNA: TGTGCCAGCAGCCAAGATCAGGCCAGTTTTTCACCCCTCCACTTT.

In DNA, the CDR3 is TGTGCCTTCGAGGGACAGGGCGGCGAGCAGTACTTC. This encodes CAFEGQGGEQYF. The chain employs TRBV10-3 and TRBJ2-7; 9 nucleotides align to TRBD1. Unmatched junction bases numbered 8, after V lost 11 bases and J lost 6 bases. The CDR3 contains 12 residues. Per the germline V gene, CDR1 is ENHRY and CDR2 is SYGVKD.